The source of this T cell receptor (beta chain) is a study of beta chain features in type 1 diabetes. The sequenced template was cDNA made from the entire isolated RNA. The protocol was immunoSEQ multiplex PCR, while the TCRdb copy is restricted to in-frame clones and leaves out a portion. The repertoire holds roughly 250,000 clones, with about 71% as singletons. CDR1 is MNHNY and CDR2 is SVGAGI in the germline V gene (reference sequence). The CDR3 runs to 15 residues. With 3 bases removed from V and 0 bases from J, the gap between germline ends came to 11 bases. The source of this sequence is a man younger than 40 in good health. V gene TRBV6-6 combines with J gene TRBJ1-1; D is unresolved. Sequenced sample: naive CD4+ T cells from blood. CDR3: CASSYHQAMNTEAFF. For the CDR3, the DNA is TGTGCCAGCAGTTATCACCAGGCTATGAACACTGAAGCTTTCTTT.